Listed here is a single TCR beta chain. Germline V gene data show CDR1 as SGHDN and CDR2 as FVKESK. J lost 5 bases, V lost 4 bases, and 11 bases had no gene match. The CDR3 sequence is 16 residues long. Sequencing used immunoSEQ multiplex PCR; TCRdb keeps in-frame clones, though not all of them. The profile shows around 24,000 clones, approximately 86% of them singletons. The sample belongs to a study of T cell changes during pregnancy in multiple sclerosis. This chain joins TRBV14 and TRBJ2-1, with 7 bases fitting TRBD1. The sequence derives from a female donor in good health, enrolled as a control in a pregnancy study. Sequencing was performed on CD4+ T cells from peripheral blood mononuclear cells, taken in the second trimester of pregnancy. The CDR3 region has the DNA TGTGCCAGCAGCCCTTGGGGACAGATGTTAAACAATGAGCAGTTCTTC. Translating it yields CASSPWGQMLNNEQFF.